Listed below are T cell receptor beta chains from one sample, sequenced in a study of T cells after yellow fever vaccination. TCRdb re-derived calls from the 5' RACE reads in MiXCR, one entry per CDR3 protein. The repertoire holds fewer than 35,000 distinct CDR3 sequences, 10% seen once, with 10% to 15% in the top ten. The source material was PBMCs, either bulk or a sorted T-cell subset (CD4+, CD8+, memory, or dextramer-sorted; not recorded which), sampled less than 16 days after the first yellow fever vaccination. The receptors shown here come from a man younger than 35 who received the YFV17D yellow fever vaccine. Each CDR3 is given with its conserved first and last residue. Each record gives: V gene, D gene, J gene, CDR3 protein. A D gene is named only where the DNA matches it firmly.

V: TRBV7-6
D: TRBD1
J: TRBJ2-3
CDR3: CASSLEGDRGSDTQYF

V: TRBV9
D: -
J: TRBJ1-1
CDR3: CASSAMGTEAFF

V: TRBV13
D: -
J: TRBJ1-4
CDR3: CASSSTVGEKLFF

V: TRBV12-3/TRBV12-4
D: -
J: TRBJ1-1
CDR3: CASSPLGADTEAFF

V: TRBV20-1
D: -
J: TRBJ2-1
CDR3: CSALKYEQFF

V: TRBV20-1
D: -
J: TRBJ2-3
CDR3: CSARGGAKHLTSTDTQYF

V: TRBV7-8
D: -
J: TRBJ2-3
CDR3: CASSPRGLSTDTQYF

V: TRBV4-3
D: -
J: TRBJ1-2
CDR3: CASSLGWSGYTF

V: TRBV5-1
D: -
J: TRBJ2-3
CDR3: CASSTGDTGVTQYF

V: TRBV9
D: -
J: TRBJ1-2
CDR3: CASSVAGQNYGYTF

V: TRBV19
D: TRBD2
J: TRBJ2-3
CDR3: CASRPVAGADTQYF

V: TRBV7-2
D: -
J: TRBJ2-3
CDR3: CASSSFGTDTQYF

V: TRBV18
D: TRBD1
J: TRBJ2-1
CDR3: CASSTGVFDEQFF

V: TRBV11-2
D: TRBD2
J: TRBJ2-7
CDR3: CASSGLAGGRPSTASYEQYF

V: TRBV6-5
D: TRBD1
J: TRBJ1-1
CDR3: CASRPGTENTEAFF

V: TRBV6-2/TRBV6-3
D: -
J: TRBJ1-4
CDR3: CASSYPHREEKLFF

V: TRBV3-1
D: TRBD1
J: TRBJ2-3
CDR3: CACCHRTGSTDTQYF

V: TRBV7-2
D: -
J: TRBJ2-7
CDR3: CASSFSGRYEQYF

V: TRBV27
D: TRBD1
J: TRBJ1-6
CDR3: CASSPDRGRGGLSPLHF

V: TRBV24-1
D: TRBD2
J: TRBJ2-3
CDR3: CATSDTRGSGADTQYF

V: TRBV7-3
D: TRBD2
J: TRBJ2-1
CDR3: CASSRSGGADEQFF

V: TRBV3-1
D: -
J: TRBJ1-6
CDR3: CASSPSLNSPLHF

V: TRBV11-2
D: TRBD1
J: TRBJ1-2
CDR3: CASSSRGGPGQGLHGYTF

V: TRBV7-2
D: TRBD1
J: TRBJ2-1
CDR3: CASSPTVTGGAYNEQFF

V: TRBV2
D: -
J: TRBJ2-5
CDR3: CASSELDGETQYF

V: TRBV5-1
D: TRBD1
J: TRBJ2-5
CDR3: CASSLEKTTGPETQYF

V: TRBV18
D: -
J: TRBJ1-6
CDR3: CASSLGPNSPLHF

V: TRBV20-1
D: TRBD1
J: TRBJ1-4
CDR3: CSAREIGGGGKLFF

V: TRBV6-5
D: -
J: TRBJ1-2
CDR3: CASSYSTRGGYTF

V: TRBV7-2
D: -
J: TRBJ1-1
CDR3: CASSRGGMNTEAFF

V: TRBV5-4
D: -
J: TRBJ1-1
CDR3: CASSFEMGMNTEAFF

V: TRBV6-6
D: -
J: TRBJ1-5
CDR3: CASSLGRTDPQHF

V: TRBV6-5
D: -
J: TRBJ1-2
CDR3: CASSSTGDRGYTF

V: TRBV5-1
D: -
J: TRBJ1-1
CDR3: CASFNTEAFF

V: TRBV20-1
D: TRBD1
J: TRBJ2-5
CDR3: CSADRARETQYF

V: TRBV25-1
D: TRBD2
J: TRBJ2-2
CDR3: CASSDSRLAGGNPTGELFF

V: TRBV5-1
D: TRBD1
J: TRBJ2-2
CDR3: CATSGTGNTGELFF

V: TRBV10-3
D: -
J: TRBJ1-2
CDR3: CAISAAATYGYTF

V: TRBV5-1
D: TRBD1
J: TRBJ1-6
CDR3: CASGTGGNSPLHF

V: TRBV5-1
D: -
J: TRBJ2-5
CDR3: CASRLGYRETQYF

V: TRBV12-3/TRBV12-4
D: TRBD1
J: TRBJ2-7
CDR3: CASRSGQEFWEQYF

V: TRBV25-1
D: -
J: TRBJ2-3
CDR3: CASTGGPDTQYF

V: TRBV18
D: -
J: TRBJ2-7
CDR3: CASSPGELYEQYF

V: TRBV5-4
D: TRBD2
J: TRBJ2-3
CDR3: CASSLLLAGAADTQYF

V: TRBV19
D: -
J: TRBJ2-5
CDR3: CASSIAAGSQETQYF

V: TRBV4-1
D: -
J: TRBJ1-6
CDR3: CASSQVRQRNSPLHF

V: TRBV19
D: TRBD1
J: TRBJ1-1
CDR3: CASSRPDRGNTEAFF

V: TRBV12-3/TRBV12-4
D: TRBD2
J: TRBJ2-5
CDR3: CASTLGLAGQETQYF

V: TRBV30
D: -
J: TRBJ2-7
CDR3: CAWSLNYEQYF

V: TRBV20-1
D: TRBD1
J: TRBJ1-3
CDR3: CSARTGNTIYF

V: TRBV20-1
D: -
J: TRBJ2-7
CDR3: CSAIHLGREQYF

V: TRBV12-3/TRBV12-4
D: TRBD2
J: TRBJ2-3
CDR3: CASTRLAGVHLTDTQYF

V: TRBV18
D: TRBD1
J: TRBJ2-6
CDR3: CASSPRTGLGSGANVLTF

V: TRBV19
D: -
J: TRBJ1-2
CDR3: CASSIVGEWNYGYTF

V: TRBV5-6
D: -
J: TRBJ2-1
CDR3: CASSFLGPGAGNEQFF

V: TRBV29-1
D: TRBD1
J: TRBJ1-1
CDR3: CSVDRGGMGTEAFF

V: TRBV20-1
D: -
J: TRBJ2-6
CDR3: CSARVSGANVLTF